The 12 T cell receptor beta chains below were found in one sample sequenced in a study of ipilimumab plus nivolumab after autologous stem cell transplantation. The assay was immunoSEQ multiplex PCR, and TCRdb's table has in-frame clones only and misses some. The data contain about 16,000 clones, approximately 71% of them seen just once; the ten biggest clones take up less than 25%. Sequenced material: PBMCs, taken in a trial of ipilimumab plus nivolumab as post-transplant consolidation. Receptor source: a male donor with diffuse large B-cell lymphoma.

Here the CDR3 reads CASSPKTGASYGYTF. The CDR3 DNA is TGTGCCAGCAGTCCTAAAACAGGGGCCTCCTATGGCTACACCTTC. The V call is TRBV2, the J call TRBJ1-2, with 7 bases that match TRBD1. Germline CDR1 and CDR2: SNHLY and FYNNEI. V shed 5 bases, J shed 4 bases, and the junction held 10 bases outside the gene matches. The CDR3 runs 15 residues.

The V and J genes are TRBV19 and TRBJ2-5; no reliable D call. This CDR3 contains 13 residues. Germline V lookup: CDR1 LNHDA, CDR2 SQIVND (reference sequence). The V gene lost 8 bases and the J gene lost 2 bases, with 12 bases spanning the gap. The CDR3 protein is CASAWRPQETQYF. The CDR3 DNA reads TGTGCCAGTGCGTGGCGGCCACAAGAGACCCAGTACTTC.

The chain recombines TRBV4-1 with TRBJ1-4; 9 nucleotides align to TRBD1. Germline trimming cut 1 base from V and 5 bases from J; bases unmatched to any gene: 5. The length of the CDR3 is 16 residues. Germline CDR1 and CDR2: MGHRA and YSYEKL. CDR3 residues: CASSQGGTGRNEKLFF. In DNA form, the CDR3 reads TGCGCCAGCAGCCAAGGGGGGACAGGGAGGAATGAAAAACTGTTTTTT.

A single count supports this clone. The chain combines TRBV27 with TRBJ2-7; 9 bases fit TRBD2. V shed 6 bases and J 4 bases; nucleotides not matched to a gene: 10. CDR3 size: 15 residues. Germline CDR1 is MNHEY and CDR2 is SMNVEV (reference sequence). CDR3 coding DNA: TGTGCCAGCAGCGCCGGGGCAGCGGGGGGTTACGAGCAGTACTTC. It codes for CASSAGAAGGYEQYF.

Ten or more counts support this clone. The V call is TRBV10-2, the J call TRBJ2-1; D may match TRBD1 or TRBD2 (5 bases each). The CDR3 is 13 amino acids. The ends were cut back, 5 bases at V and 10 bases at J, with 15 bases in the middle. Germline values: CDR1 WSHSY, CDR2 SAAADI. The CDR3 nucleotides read TGCGCCAGCAGTTGGGACCGACGGCAGGAGCAGTTCTTC. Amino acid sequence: CASSWDRRQEQFF.

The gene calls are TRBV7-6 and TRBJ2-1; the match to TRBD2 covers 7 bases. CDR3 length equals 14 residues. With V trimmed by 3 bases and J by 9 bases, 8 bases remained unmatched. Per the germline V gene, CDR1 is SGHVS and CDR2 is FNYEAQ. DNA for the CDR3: TGTGCCAGCAGCTTTTGGCGGGAGAAAGGTGAGCAGTTCTTC. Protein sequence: CASSFWREKGEQFF.

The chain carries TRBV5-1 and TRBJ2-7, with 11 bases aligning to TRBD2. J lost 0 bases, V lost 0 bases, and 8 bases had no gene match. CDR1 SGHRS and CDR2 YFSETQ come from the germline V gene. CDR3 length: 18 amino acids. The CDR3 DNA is TGCGCCAGCAGCTTGGCCGGGCTAGCGGGAGGCCGCTCCTACGAGCAGTACTTC. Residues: CASSLAGLAGGRSYEQYF. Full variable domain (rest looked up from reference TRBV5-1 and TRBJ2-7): KAGVTQTPRYLIKTRGQQVTLSCSPISGHRSVSWYQQTPGQGLQFLFEYFSETQRNKGNFPGRFSGRQFSNSRSEMNVSTLELGDSALYLCASSLAGLAGGRSYEQYFGPGTRLTVT.

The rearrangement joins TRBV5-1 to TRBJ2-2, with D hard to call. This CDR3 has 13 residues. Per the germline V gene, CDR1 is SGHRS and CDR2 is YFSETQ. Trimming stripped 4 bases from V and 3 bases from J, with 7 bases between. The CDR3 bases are TGCGCCAGCAGCCGTCTAGACACCGGGGAGCTGTTTTTT. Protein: CASSRLDTGELFF.

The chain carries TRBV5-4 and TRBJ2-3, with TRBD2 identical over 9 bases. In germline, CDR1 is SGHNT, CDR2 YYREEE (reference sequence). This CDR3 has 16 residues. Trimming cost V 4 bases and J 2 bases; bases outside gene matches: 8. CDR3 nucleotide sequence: TGTGCCAGCAGCCCCGCTAGCGGGGCACCCACAGATACGCAGTATTTT. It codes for CASSPASGAPTDTQYF.

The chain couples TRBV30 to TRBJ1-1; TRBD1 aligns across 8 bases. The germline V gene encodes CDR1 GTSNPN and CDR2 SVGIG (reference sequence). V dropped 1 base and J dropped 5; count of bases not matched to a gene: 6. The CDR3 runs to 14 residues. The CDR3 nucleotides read TGTGCCTGGAGTGAGAGACAGGGGTGGACTGAAGCTTTCTTT. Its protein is CAWSERQGWTEAFF.

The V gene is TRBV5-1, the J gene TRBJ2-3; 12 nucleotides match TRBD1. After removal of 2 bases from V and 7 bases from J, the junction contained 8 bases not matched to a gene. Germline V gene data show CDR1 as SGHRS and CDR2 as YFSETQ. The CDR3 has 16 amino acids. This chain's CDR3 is CASSFGTGGIGNTQYF. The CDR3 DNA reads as TGCGCCAGCAGCTTTGGGACAGGGGGCATAGGGAATACGCAGTATTTT.

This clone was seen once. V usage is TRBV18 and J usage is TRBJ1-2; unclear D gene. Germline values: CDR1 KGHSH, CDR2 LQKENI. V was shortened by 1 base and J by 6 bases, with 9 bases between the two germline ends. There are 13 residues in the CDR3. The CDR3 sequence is CASSPRTWDGYTF. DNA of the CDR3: TGTGCCAGCTCACCACGGACGTGGGATGGCTACACCTTC.